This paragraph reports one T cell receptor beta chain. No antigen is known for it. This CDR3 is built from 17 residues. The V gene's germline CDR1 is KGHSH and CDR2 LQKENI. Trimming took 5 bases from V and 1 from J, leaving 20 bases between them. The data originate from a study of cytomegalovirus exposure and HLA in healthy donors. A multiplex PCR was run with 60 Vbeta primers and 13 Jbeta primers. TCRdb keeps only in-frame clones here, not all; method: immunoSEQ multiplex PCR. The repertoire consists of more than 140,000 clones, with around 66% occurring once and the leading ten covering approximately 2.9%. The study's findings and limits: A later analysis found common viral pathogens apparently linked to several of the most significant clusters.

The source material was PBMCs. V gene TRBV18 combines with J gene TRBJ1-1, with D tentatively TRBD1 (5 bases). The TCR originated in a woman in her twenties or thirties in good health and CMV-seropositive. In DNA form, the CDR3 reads TGTGCCAGCTCATTCAGGGTACAGTCATCGCGGAACACTGAAGCTTTCTTT. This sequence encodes CASSFRVQSSRNTEAFF.